This paragraph reports one TCR beta chain. The antigen is unknown. This sample is part of a study of T cell clones after liver transplantation. Whole-study context: Post-transplant blood was tracked for graft-donor-reactive T cell clones identified in a pre-transplant mixed lymphocyte reaction. Pre-transplant mixed lymphocyte reactions yielded third-party-reactive TCRbeta sequences as comparators for graft-donor-reactive sequences. Study findings and constraints: Post-transplant time points were not standardized, so conclusions are preliminary. A significant post-transplant drop in circulating graft-donor-reactive CD4 TCRbeta sequences occurred in most of the 8 subjects.

The CDR3 covers 14 residues. Germline V gene data show CDR1 as SGHAT and CDR2 as FQNNGV. Trimming removed 2 bases from V and 6 bases from J, with 10 bases in between. Clones were sequenced by immunoSEQ multiplex PCR, and TCRdb holds only the in-frame ones, with some missing. The sample lists 20,000 to 25,000 clones; 85% to 95% were seen once. This clonotype originated in a human patient who received a liver transplant. Some of the T cells might come from the graft donor. The material was CD8+ T cells from blood, obtained less than 26 months after liver transplant. V usage is TRBV11-2 and J usage is TRBJ2-2; possible D gene TRBD2, 6 bases. DNA of the CDR3: TGTGCCAGCAGCTTATTTTGGGGGGCCGGGGAGCTGTTTTTT. This gives the protein CASSLFWGAGELFF.